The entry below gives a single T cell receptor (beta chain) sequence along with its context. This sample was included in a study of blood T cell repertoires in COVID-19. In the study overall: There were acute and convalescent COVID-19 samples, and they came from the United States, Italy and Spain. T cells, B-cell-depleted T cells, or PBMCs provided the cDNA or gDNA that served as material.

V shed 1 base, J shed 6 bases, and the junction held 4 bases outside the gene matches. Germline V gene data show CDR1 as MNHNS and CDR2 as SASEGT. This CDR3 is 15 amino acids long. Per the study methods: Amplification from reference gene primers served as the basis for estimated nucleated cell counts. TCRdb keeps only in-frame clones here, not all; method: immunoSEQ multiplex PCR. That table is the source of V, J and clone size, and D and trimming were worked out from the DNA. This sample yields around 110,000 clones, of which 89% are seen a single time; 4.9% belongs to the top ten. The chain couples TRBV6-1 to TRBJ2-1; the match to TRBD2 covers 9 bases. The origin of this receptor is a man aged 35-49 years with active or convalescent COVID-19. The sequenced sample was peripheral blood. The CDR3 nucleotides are TGTGCCAGCAGTGAAGGTAGCGGGAGTGCCAATGAGCAGTTCTTC. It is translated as CASSEGSGSANEQFF.